The 27 T cell receptor beta chains presented below share a single source sample, sequenced in a study of cytomegalovirus exposure and HLA in healthy donors. Researchers ran the PCR with 60 Vbeta and 13 Jbeta primers. Produced via immunoSEQ multiplex PCR; TCRdb's table is partial and in-frame only. This table has 270,000 or so clones, about nine tenths appearing once. Sequences were obtained from PBMCs. The origin of the receptors is a girl aged 2 to 10 in good health and CMV-seronegative.

This sequence joins TRBV10-3 and TRBJ1-2; D is uncertain. Trimming removed 4 bases at V and 8 bases at J, with 14 bases between. The CDR3 has 13 amino acids. Germline values: CDR1 ENHRY, CDR2 SYGVKD. This CDR3 is CAISVDKDRGYTF. The CDR3 DNA sequence: TGTGCCATCAGTGTAGACAAAGATCGGGGCTACACCTTC.

Here the CDR3 reads CASSLGGQGNYGYTF. The CDR3, as DNA: TGTGCCAGCAGCTTGGGGGGACAGGGGAACTATGGCTACACCTTC. The chain is built from TRBV5-6 and TRBJ1-2; 10 nucleotides align to TRBD1. The CDR3 contains 15 residues. V was pared by 0 bases and J by 2 bases, with 1 base of the junction left unmatched. In germline, CDR1 is SGHDT, CDR2 YYEEEE.

J is TRBJ2-7 and V is TRBV19, with 11 bases that match TRBD1. With 6 bases clipped from V and 7 bases from J, the junction kept 8 bases outside the gene matches. Germline V gene lookup returns CDR1 LNHDA and CDR2 SQIVND (reference sequence). The CDR3 spans 14 residues. The CDR3 reads CASSLGQGAREQYF. CDR3 nucleotide sequence: TGTGCCAGTAGCCTTGGACAGGGGGCCAGGGAGCAGTACTTC.

The chain recombines TRBV28 with TRBJ1-5, with 7 bases matching TRBD1. From germline, CDR1 is MDHEN and CDR2 SYDVKM. After removal of 3 bases from V and 7 bases from J, the junction contained 15 bases not matched to a gene. The CDR3 has 17 amino acids. The CDR3, as DNA: TGTGCCAGCAGTTTGGGAGGAGGGGGCGTAGGACAACAGCCCCAGCATTTT. It specifies CASSLGGGGVGQQPQHF.

J is TRBJ2-1 and V is TRBV5-6; 8 bases are a match to TRBD2. This CDR3 is built from 17 residues. Trimming at V came to 4 bases and at J to 7 bases, leaving 16 bases not matched to a gene. Germline CDR1 is SGHDT and CDR2 is YYEEEE. The CDR3 reads CASSTRPGLGGWNEQFF. The CDR3 nucleotides read TGTGCCAGCAGCACGAGACCGGGACTAGGTGGTTGGAATGAGCAGTTCTTC.

The sample holds one count of this clone. This sequence joins TRBV15 and TRBJ2-2, with D possibly TRBD2 on 6 matching bases. The CDR3 sequence is 15 residues long. Germline loops: CDR1 LNHNV, CDR2 YYDKDF (reference sequence). V gave up 4 bases and J gave up 4 bases, with 13 bases separating them. The CDR3 reads CATSNLGRGTGELFF. The CDR3 region has the DNA TGTGCCACCAGCAACCTGGGGCGGGGCACCGGGGAGCTGTTTTTT.

On this clone: Other DNA sequences of this sample code for an identical CDR3. The chain links TRBV10-3 to TRBJ2-7; 9 bases match TRBD1. The trim removed 6 bases at V and 2 bases at J, leaving 2 bases unmatched. The CDR3 loop spans 13 amino acids. The germline V gene has CDR1 ENHRY and CDR2 SYGVKD. Here the CDR3 reads CAISGTGTYEQYF. CDR3 nucleotide sequence: TGTGCCATCAGCGGGACAGGGACCTACGAGCAGTACTTC.

The V gene is TRBV6-6, the J gene TRBJ1-4; 7 nucleotides line up with TRBD1. The trim removed 6 bases at V and 5 bases at J, leaving 9 bases unmatched. CDR3 length: 15 residues. Per the germline V gene, CDR1 is MNHNY and CDR2 is SVGAGI (reference sequence). CDR3 sequence reads: CASSPPRDRNEKLFF. CDR3 sequence (DNA): TGTGCCAGCAGCCCCCCCCGGGACAGAAATGAAAAACTGTTTTTT.

This clone was counted once. The chain has TRBV7-6 and TRBJ2-5; TRBD2 aligns across 14 bases. Germline V gene lookup returns CDR1 SGHVS and CDR2 FNYEAQ. The CDR3 runs to 15 residues. The V gene end was trimmed by 5 bases and the J gene end by 5 bases; junction bases not matched to a gene: 4. The CDR3 protein is CASSHGLAGGETQYF. The CDR3 coding sequence is TGTGCCAGCAGCCATGGACTAGCGGGAGGCGAGACCCAGTACTTC.

This chain joins TRBV5-1 and TRBJ2-7; 8 nucleotides agree with TRBD1. Trimming removed 4 bases from V and 3 bases from J; junction bases left unmatched: 6. The CDR3 contains 14 residues. Germline CDR1 and CDR2: SGHRS and YFSETQ. The CDR3 reads CASSAGTGFYEQYF. The CDR3 DNA is TGCGCCAGCAGCGCTGGGACAGGCTTCTACGAGCAGTACTTC.

Points on this clone: Other DNA sequences of this sample code for an identical CDR3. This chain joins TRBV9 and TRBJ1-5; 7 bases fit TRBD1. Germline V lookup: CDR1 SGDLS, CDR2 YYNGEE. The J segment lost 2 bases and the V segment lost 3 bases, leaving 2 bases of the junction unmatched. The CDR3 totals 14 residues. CDR3 DNA: TGTGCCAGCAGCGGAACAGGGGGCAATCAGCCCCAGCATTTT. It yields the protein CASSGTGGNQPQHF.

The chain employs TRBV19 and TRBJ2-6; 11 bases line up with TRBD1. After removal of 4 bases from V and 2 bases from J, the junction contained 1 base not matched to a gene. The CDR3 extends over 16 amino acids. Germline lookup yields CDR1 LNHDA and CDR2 SQIVND (reference sequence). Here the CDR3 DNA reads TGTGCCAGTAGTAGGACAGGGGGCACTGGGGCCAACGTCCTGACTTTC. Protein sequence: CASSRTGGTGANVLTF.

This chain joins TRBV28 and TRBJ1-1, with 7 bases identical to TRBD1. The CDR3 runs to 14 residues. Per germline, CDR1 MDHEN and CDR2 SYDVKM. V dropped 7 bases and J dropped 1; count of bases not matched to a gene: 6. CDR3 sequence reads: CASTQGVWNTEAFF. Here the CDR3 DNA reads TGTGCCAGCACCCAGGGGGTTTGGAACACTGAAGCTTTCTTT.

The CDR3 nucleotides are TGTGCCATCAGTGAGTCGGGGCCCAATCAGCCCCAGCATTTT. It translates to CAISESGPNQPQHF. The chain couples TRBV10-3 to TRBJ1-5; tentative D call: TRBD1 (5 bases). Germline CDR1 reads ENHRY; CDR2 reads SYGVKD. CDR3 size: 14 residues. Trimming removed 0 bases from V and 3 bases from J, with 6 bases in between.

V is TRBV7-2 and J is TRBJ1-2, with TRBD1 matching 9 bases. This CDR3 spans 15 amino acids. J gave up 4 bases and V 4 bases, and 7 bases lay outside the gene matches. Germline assignment: CDR1 SGHTA and CDR2 FQGNSA. The DNA for the CDR3 is TGTGCCAGCAGCTCGTCCGGGACAGGGATCTATGGCTACACCTTC. This codes for CASSSSGTGIYGYTF.

The chain combines TRBV7-9 with TRBJ1-1, with a weak D call TRBD1 (6 bases). This CDR3 is built from 12 residues. Trimming removed 5 bases from V and 10 bases from J, with 14 bases in between. Germline V CDR1 and CDR2: SEHNR, FQNEAQ (reference sequence). The CDR3 DNA reads as TGTGCCAGCAGCCCCCCGGGAGGGGGAGCTTTCTTT. The encoded protein is CASSPPGGGAFF.

The gene calls are TRBV27 and TRBJ2-3; D perhaps matches TRBD2 (5 bases). This CDR3 comprises 16 residues. The germline V gene has CDR1 MNHEY and CDR2 SMNVEV (reference sequence). V lost 1 base to trimming and J lost 0 bases, with 11 bases between them. CDR3: CASSLLAGPSTDTQYF. The CDR3 DNA reads TGTGCCAGCAGTTTATTGGCGGGTCCTAGCACAGATACGCAGTATTTT.

The chain recombines TRBV5-6 with TRBJ1-6; 9 bases match TRBD1. The germline CDR1 and CDR2 sequences are SGHDT and YYEEEE. Losses at the gene ends were 1 base for V and 10 bases for J; bases not matched to a gene: 6. This CDR3 spans 15 amino acids. For the CDR3, the DNA is TGTGCCAGCAGCTTGACAGGGGGCAAAGGATCACCCCTCCACTTT. Protein product: CASSLTGGKGSPLHF.

The chain uses TRBV5-1 and TRBJ2-7, with a tentative D call TRBD1 (6 bases). Germline CDR1 is SGHRS and CDR2 is YFSETQ. V shed 0 bases and J shed 2 bases, with 15 bases lying between them. This CDR3 has 16 amino acids. In DNA form, the CDR3 reads TGCGCCAGCAGCTTGGGTCAGCAGGGGACCCCCTACGAGCAGTACTTC. This translates into CASSLGQQGTPYEQYF. The complete variable domain, with remaining parts taken from reference TRBV5-1 and TRBJ2-7, reads KAGVTQTPRYLIKTRGQQVTLSCSPISGHRSVSWYQQTPGQGLQFLFEYFSETQRNKGNFPGRFSGRQFSNSRSEMNVSTLELGDSALYLCASSLGQQGTPYEQYFGPGTRLTVT.

The rearrangement joins TRBV6-5 to TRBJ1-1, with D uncertain. Trimming pared 1 base from V and 4 bases from J, leaving 10 bases between. CDR3 length equals 14 residues. CDR1 is MNHEY and CDR2 is SVGAGI in the germline V gene. The CDR3 DNA reads as TGTGCCAGCAGTTACTTCCCGCGAAGCACTGAAGCTTTCTTT. Its translation: CASSYFPRSTEAFF.

This clone was observed a single time. The chain recombines TRBV25-1 with TRBJ2-5, with 9 bases identical to TRBD2. Unmatched junction bases numbered 10, after V lost 0 bases and J lost 11 bases. Germline V CDR1 and CDR2: MGHDK, SYGVNS. CDR3 length: 15 amino acids. The CDR3 DNA follows: TGTGCCAGCAGTGAATACAGCGGGAGGAGAGGGGAGCAGTACTTC. This sequence encodes CASSEYSGRRGEQYF.

The rearrangement links TRBV7-2 to TRBJ2-7; 10 nucleotides line up with TRBD1. The CDR3 loop spans 19 amino acids. CDR1 and CDR2 from the germline V gene are SGHTA and FQGNSA. The V segment lost 5 bases and the J segment 0 bases; nucleotides outside the gene matches: 16. CDR3 sequence reads: CASSPKVGQGRVGSYEQYF. CDR3 in DNA: TGTGCCAGCAGCCCGAAGGTGGGACAGGGGCGGGTGGGCTCCTACGAGCAGTACTTC. Supplemented by reference TRBV7-2 and TRBJ2-7, the full variable domain reads GAGVSQSPSNKVTEKGKDVELRCDPISGHTALYWYRQSLGQGLEFLIYFQGNSAPDKSGLPSDRFSAERTGGSVSTLTIQRTQQEDSAVYLCASSPKVGQGRVGSYEQYFGPGTRLTVT.

V is TRBV27 and J is TRBJ2-1, with D possibly matching TRBD2 (6 bases). Germline lookup yields CDR1 MNHEY and CDR2 SMNVEV (reference sequence). The V end was cut by 0 bases, the J end by 0 bases, with 6 bases between. The CDR3 covers 15 residues. CDR3 amino acids: CASSLSGSSYNEQFF. CDR3 coding DNA: TGTGCCAGCAGTTTATCCGGGAGCTCCTACAATGAGCAGTTCTTC.

This chain uses TRBV9 with TRBJ1-1, with D possibly matching TRBD1 (6 bases). Per germline, CDR1 SGDLS and CDR2 YYNGEE. Trimming cost V 3 bases and J 0 bases, with 9 bases left between them. The CDR3 sequence is 14 residues long. CDR3 nucleotide sequence: TGTGCCAGCAGCGACAGGGATATGAACACTGAAGCTTTCTTT. Translation gives CASSDRDMNTEAFF.

The chain recombines TRBV9 with TRBJ1-1; perhaps TRBD1 as D (5 bases). Trimming left V 0 bases short and J 3 bases short, with 9 bases between. The CDR3 contains 14 residues. Germline CDR1 SGDLS, CDR2 YYNGEE. The CDR3 protein is CASSVVGGYTEAFF. In nucleotides, the CDR3 is TGTGCCAGCAGCGTAGTTGGGGGGTACACTGAAGCTTTCTTT.

This clone is a singleton in its sample. The DNA for the CDR3 is TGTGCCAGCAGCGTAGTTGTCGACCCTAACGGGGATACGCAGTATTTT. Protein product: CASSVVVDPNGDTQYF. The chain carries TRBV9 and TRBJ2-3; D is ambiguous. Germline CDR1 and CDR2: SGDLS and YYNGEE. This CDR3 is built from 16 residues. V was pared by 0 bases and J by 6 bases, with 17 bases between.

The chain uses TRBV5-4 and TRBJ2-1, with 7 positions matching TRBD2. V lost 2 bases, J lost 5 bases, and 4 bases stayed unmatched. The length of the CDR3 is 14 residues. CDR1 and CDR2 (germline): SGHNT, YYREEE (reference sequence). The CDR3: CASSLGRGDNEQFF. The CDR3 coding sequence is TGTGCCAGCAGCTTAGGACGGGGGGACAATGAGCAGTTCTTC. Drawing the rest from reference TRBV5-4 and TRBJ2-1, the complete variable domain is ETGVTQSPTHLIKTRGQQVTLRCSSQSGHNTVSWYQQALGQGPQFIFQYYREEENGRGNFPPRFSGLQFPNYSSELNVNALELDDSALYLCASSLGRGDNEQFFGPGTRLTVL.